This TCR beta chain appears in the sequencing data of a study of identical twins. Findings of the study overall: Cross-sectional statistics, not tracking of the same donors, supported the conclusions.

It was template switching that added a universal primer site, and there were unique molecular identifiers on the cDNA. TCRdb re-called the 5' RACE reads with MiXCR, one entry per CDR3 protein. The sample has 690,000 or so distinct CDR3 sequences, about 9.4% seen once. As for this clonotype: The antigen remains undetermined.

The CDR3 has 13 residues. The germline V and J ends were trimmed by 5 bases and 5 bases, with 12 bases remaining between them. The germline CDR1 and CDR2 sequences are SEHNR and FQNEAQ (reference sequence). This sample also appeared in a second study, on yellow fever vaccine responses in identical twins.

This rearrangement joins TRBV7-9 to TRBJ1-2; D remains unclear. The sequence was collected from a woman younger than 35 in good health. Sequences were obtained from PBMCs. In DNA form, the CDR3 reads TGTGCCAGCAGCCTCTCGGGCGCTTATGGCTACACCTTC. Protein sequence: CASSLSGAYGYTF.